This TCR beta chain was recorded in a study of CD8 T cells in ankylosing spondylitis. This CDR3 region has 15 residues. Germline assignment: CDR1 SGHAT and CDR2 FQDESV (reference sequence). The V end lost 3 bases, the J end lost 3 bases, and 13 bases lay between the germline ends. Study conclusions and caveats: Typical of ankylosing spondylitis blood, it appeared, was a TCR beta motif of under 10 highly homologous variants.

This clonotype has at least ten counts. As yet, its antigen is unknown. Generation of TCR beta libraries employed quantitative 5'-RACE incorporating molecular barcodes. One entry per CDR3 protein, called by TCRdb with MiXCR from the 5' RACE reads. The sample yields 250,000 or so distinct CDR3 sequences, roughly a quarter seen once. The gene calls are TRBV11-1 and TRBJ2-3, with D perhaps matching TRBD1 or TRBD2 (5 bases each). The material sequenced was blood, either unsorted or a sorted T cell fraction (not recorded which). The sequence was obtained from a male donor with ankylosing spondylitis or in good health (not recorded which). The CDR3 DNA reads TGTGCCAGCAGCTTTCTACGGGGCGGGACAGATACGCAGTATTTT. Amino acids: CASSFLRGGTDTQYF.